This TCR beta chain was captured in a study of blood T cell repertoires in COVID-19 (dated by TCRdb to about 2020). Regarding the complete study: The collaborator samples originated in the United States, Italy and Spain and spanned the acute and convalescent phases of COVID-19. The prospective study material was composed of cDNA or gDNA derived from T cells, B-cell-depleted T cells, or PBMCs. Deeply sampled blood TCRbeta repertoires from subjects exposed to, actively infected with, or recovered from COVID-19 were included in the dataset. A freely available public database, intended as a resource for researchers studying the immune response to SARS-CoV-2, is where the repertoires were released. Samples were obtained from the ongoing ImmuneRACE study (first 160 participants) and from about 1,300 subjects provided by 6 global collaborators. The sample metadata nearly always contained a de-identified subject ID, COVID-19 status, age in years and sex. Where available, HLA class I and class II types were taken from metadata supplied by the sample provider and were not determined by assay-based typing.

Study-wide findings and limitations: How much clinical and demographic metadata was included differed by source and by participant, and the metadata was provided uncurated.

TCRbeta CDR3 regions were amplified from genomic DNA using the immunoSEQ Assay, a bias-controlled multiplex PCR. The authors processed their data as follows. Nucleated cell counts per sample were estimated from amplification of reference gene primers within the assay. To quantify the absolute abundance of each unique TCRbeta CDR3 rearrangement, sequence reads were collapsed and filtered. Productive Simpson clonality was computed per sample as the square root of Simpson's diversity index over productive rearrangements. What TCRdb holds here is the immuneACCESS table cut down to in-frame rearrangements. Part of the clones is not present; checked against another copy, under half of the missing clones reflect an unresolved V gene, and the others are unexplained. The DNA gave D and trimming, while V, J and clone size come from that table. The sample table shows over 400,000 clones, and 70% to 90% are seen once. Roughly 3.2% of the sample is in the top ten clones.

From cysteine to phenylalanine, the CDR3 is 15 amino acids long. The sequence is cut down to CDR3 DNA, 45 bases in frame from base 1. V was cut back by 4 bases and J by 2 bases, leaving a gap of 14 bases between them. As encoded in the germline V gene, CDR1 is SGHAT while CDR2 is FQNNGV. In the case of this clone: Its antigen has not been determined. No clone much larger than this one lies a single base away; base qualities are absent.

Each collaborating institution followed its own protocols to collect whole blood in K2EDTA tubes. For TCRbeta analysis, collaborators shipped samples as frozen whole blood, isolated PBMCs, or DNA extracted from either of those sample types. The sample comprised peripheral blood. This chain is built from TRBV11-2 and TRBJ2-5; the D gene identity is not certain. This receptor was obtained from a human donor in a cohort sampled during active COVID-19. The CDR3: CASSYMRGIQETQYF. The sequence in DNA is TGTGCCAGCAGCTACATGAGAGGAATTCAAGAGACCCAGTACTTC.